The present T cell receptor beta chain was sequenced within a study of T-cell reconstitution after alpha-beta-depleted transplantation in children. This CDR3 has 15 amino acids. Per the germline V gene, CDR1 is SGHDN and CDR2 is FVKESK. V dropped 1 base and J dropped 6 bases, with 12 bases sitting between them. Regarding this clonotype: Its matching antigen is unknown.

Points from the study as a whole: T-cell numbers and diversity one year post-transplant derived largely from freshly generated T cells. In some patients, recipient T cells and intrathymic progenitors surviving conditioning explained high day-60 diversity. At around two months after transplant, the alpha-beta T cells were reportedly derived from several hundred expanded clones that came from non-depleted graft cells.

TCRbeta library construction was performed incorporating unique molecular identifiers. In TCRdb, the PCR reads were re-called with MiXCR into one record per CDR3 protein. Of a few hundred thousand distinct CDR3 sequences in the sample, around 25% were seen once. The rearrangement joins TRBV14 to TRBJ2-2; D possibly corresponds to TRBD1 (6 bases). The specimen comprised PBMCs, mostly from graft donor cells, sampled 180 days after TCRalphabeta/CD19-depleted stem cell transplant. The sequence was obtained from a male patient between 10 and 17 years old who had a stem cell transplant for acute lymphoblastic leukemia, so the T cells may come from the graft donor. The CDR3 reads CASSQVTGRSGELFF. In DNA form, the CDR3 reads TGTGCCAGCAGCCAAGTTACAGGGCGGTCCGGGGAGCTGTTTTTT.